The rows below give T cell receptor beta chains drawn from one sample of a study of blood T cell repertoires in COVID-19. The protocol was immunoSEQ multiplex PCR, while the TCRdb copy is restricted to in-frame clones and leaves out a portion. The table shows fewer than 250,000 clones, with roughly 82% occurring only once. The sequenced sample consisted of peripheral blood. The receptors derive from a woman in her seventies with acute or convalescent COVID-19. Each CDR3 is given with its conserved first and last residue. D genes are given only for firm matches. Size is stated for part of the rows, as once, few or many counts, or as a class when the clone is expanded.

d_call	v_call	clone_size	j_call	cdr3_nt	cdr3_aa
-	TRBV6-1	-	TRBJ1-5	TGTGCCAGCAGTGAGCACGGGACAACCCAGCCCCAGCATTTT	CASSEHGTTQPQHF
-	TRBV4-3	-	TRBJ1-2	TGCGCCAGCAGCCAAGAATGGAGGGTCCTAGGGGGCTACACCTTC	CASSQEWRVLGGYTF
-	TRBV5-1	-	TRBJ2-6	TGCGCCAGCAGCTTACTTCAACAGTTCTCCGGGGCCAACGTCCTGACTTTC	CASSLLQQFSGANVLTF
TRBD1	TRBV4-2	-	TRBJ1-4	TGTGCCAGCAGCCAAGCATTGGGGACAGGAAGGGAAAAACTGTTTTTT	CASSQALGTGREKLFF
-	TRBV5-8	few	TRBJ1-1	TGTGCCAGCAGCTTGCCAGGGTTGAACACTGAAGCTTTCTTT	CASSLPGLNTEAFF
-	TRBV6-5	-	TRBJ1-2	TGTGCCAGCAGTTACTCTGGGCCCCCTTATGGCTACACCTTC	CASSYSGPPYGYTF
TRBD1	TRBV6-6	once	TRBJ2-5	TGTGCCAGCAGTTACAGGGGGCGAGAGACCCAGTACTTC	CASSYRGRETQYF
TRBD1	TRBV7-2	-	TRBJ1-1	TGTGCCAGCAGCACGCACAGGGGGGACACTGAAGCTTTCTTT	CASSTHRGDTEAFF
-	TRBV7-9	-	TRBJ1-2	TGTGCCAGCAGCTTAATAGGGGAGGATGGCTACACCTTC	CASSLIGEDGYTF
-	TRBV28	few	TRBJ2-7	TGTGCCAGCAGTTTGAGGTACGAGCAGTACTTC	CASSLRYEQYF
TRBD2	TRBV10-2	-	TRBJ2-1	TGCGCCAGCAGCGAGCGGGGGGACCGTGAGCAGTTCTTC	CASSERGDREQFF
-	TRBV7-2	-	TRBJ1-1	TGTGCCAGCAGCTTAGTTACGGGGACTGAAGCTTTCTTT	CASSLVTGTEAFF
-	TRBV5-5	-	TRBJ1-1	TGTGCCAGCAGCTTGAGTCCGGGGAACACTGAAGCTTTCTTT	CASSLSPGNTEAFF
-	TRBV13	-	TRBJ1-6	TGTGCCAGCAGCTTAGCCTGGGAGTACTCACCCCTCCACTTT	CASSLAWEYSPLHF